Listed below are T cell receptor beta chains from one sample, sequenced in a study of CD8+CD57+ T cells in acquired aplastic anemia. Using its own MiXCR run on the reads, TCRdb lists one record per CDR3 protein. Among 200,000 to 250,000 distinct CDR3 sequences listed, roughly two thirds were seen once. The sample was sorted CD4+, CD8+, or CD8+CD57+ T cells (not recorded which) from PBMCs. The receptor set was obtained from a human donor with aplastic anemia. Each CDR3 is given with its conserved first and last residue. The D gene is left open where the match is weak. Size tells how often a clone was seen (once, few, many) or the class of an expanded clone, and some rows leave it out.

j_call clone_size d_call v_call cdr3_nt cdr3_aa
TRBJ2-1 NA TRBD2 TRBV7-2 TGTGCCAGCAGCTCCCGGGGGGGTAATGAGCAGTTCTTC CASSSRGGNEQFF
TRBJ1-5 many NA TRBV12-3/TRBV12-4 TGTGCCAGCATGGGGCCGGGCGGATTGAATCAGCCCCAGCATTTT CASMGPGGLNQPQHF
TRBJ2-1 NA TRBD1 TRBV10-2 TGCGCCACACTGGGGACAGGGGGAAACAATGAGCAGTTCTTC CATLGTGGNNEQFF
TRBJ2-3 NA NA TRBV24-1 TGTGCCACCAGTGATTTGGGTAGCGGCTCTTCGGATACGCAGTATTTT CATSDLGSGSSDTQYF
TRBJ1-1 many NA TRBV4-2 TGTGCCAGCAGCCAAGTGGGCACGACAGGAAAGAACACTGAAGCTTTCTTT CASSQVGTTGKNTEAFF
TRBJ2-1 NA TRBD2 TRBV7-9 TGTGCCAGCAGCCCTGGCGGGAGGGCCTTTGAGCAGTTCTTC CASSPGGRAFEQFF
TRBJ2-7 many TRBD1 TRBV6-5 TGTGCCAGCAGTCAGACCACAGGGGGCCACGAGCAGTACTTC CASSQTTGGHEQYF
TRBJ2-7 NA NA TRBV6-4 TGTGCCAGCAGTGACTCGAGGGGGGTTCGTTACGAGCAGTACTTC CASSDSRGVRYEQYF
TRBJ1-5 few NA TRBV19 TGTGCCAGTAGTATGGGTAGCAATCAGCCCCAGCATTTT CASSMGSNQPQHF
TRBJ2-5 NA NA TRBV24-1 TGTGCCACCGGACAGAATCAAGAGACCCAGTACTTC CATGQNQETQYF
TRBJ2-5 NA NA TRBV24-1 TGTGCCACCAGTGACCCCCCCCAAGAGACCCAGTACTTC CATSDPPQETQYF
TRBJ1-4 NA NA TRBV15 TGTGCCACCAGCAGTCCAGAATCAACTAATGAGAAACTGTTTTTT CATSSPESTNEKLFF
TRBJ2-7 NA NA TRBV15 TGTGCCACCAGCAGTTTCAGGGATACCTACGAGCAGTACTTC CATSSFRDTYEQYF
TRBJ2-7 NA NA TRBV20-1 TGCAGTGCTTCACAACAGGGAACCGAGCAGTACTTC CSASQQGTEQYF
TRBJ2-7 NA NA TRBV27 TGTGCCAGCAACCTGGGGAGAGCCTACGAGCAGTACTTC CASNLGRAYEQYF
TRBJ1-5 NA NA TRBV10-3 TGTGCCATCAAGGCGCAGGGCCTCAATCAGCCCCAGCATTTT CAIKAQGLNQPQHF
TRBJ2-1 few TRBD2 TRBV15 TGTGCCACCAGCCGACTCGGAAGCGGGGGGCCCCACAATGAGCAGTTCTTC CATSRLGSGGPHNEQFF
TRBJ1-5 few NA TRBV2 TGTGCCAGCAGTGAAGAAGTAGGGCGGCCCCAGCATTTT CASSEEVGRPQHF
TRBJ2-2 NA NA TRBV9 TGTGCCAGCAGCGTCGGCCCCACAGGAGGGGAGCTGTTTTTT CASSVGPTGGELFF
TRBJ1-6 NA NA TRBV5-5 TGCGCCAGCAGCTCGTGGGTGAGGCAGGGAAGTTCACCCCTCCACTTT CASSSWVRQGSSPLHF
TRBJ1-4 NA NA TRBV19 TGTGCCAGTAGTATCAATACGGCTAATGAAAAACTGTTTTTT CASSINTANEKLFF
TRBJ1-4 many TRBD1 TRBV15 TGTGCCACCAGCGGATTAAGACGCGGGACAGATCATGAAAAACTGTTTTTT CATSGLRRGTDHEKLFF
TRBJ2-5 many NA TRBV4-2 TGTGCCAGCAGCCAACTCGGGGAACCAGAGACCCAGTACTTC CASSQLGEPETQYF
TRBJ2-7 few TRBD2 TRBV5-1 TGCGCCAGCAGCTTGGAGGCTAGCGGGAATGACGAGCAGTACTTC CASSLEASGNDEQYF
TRBJ1-6 NA TRBD1 TRBV2 TGTGCCAGCAGTTTCGGGTTGACAGGGACTTCACCCCTCCACTTT CASSFGLTGTSPLHF
TRBJ2-7 NA TRBD1 TRBV15 TGTGCCACCAGCAGACCATTTCCGGGACAGGGGGGGGGCGAGCAGTACTTC CATSRPFPGQGGGEQYF
TRBJ2-5 NA NA TRBV5-1 TGCGCCAGCAGCGCGAAGATCTCAGGGGGGACGCGGGAGACCCAGTACTTC CASSAKISGGTRETQYF
TRBJ1-6 NA NA TRBV7-9 TGTGCCAGCGCCGGGACTTCGGGATCACCCCTCCACTTT CASAGTSGSPLHF
TRBJ1-6 NA NA TRBV10-2 TGCGCCAGTCGGCTGCCGGATTCACCCCTCCACTTT CASRLPDSPLHF
TRBJ2-2 NA NA TRBV12-3/TRBV12-4 TGTGCCAGCAGAATCCTTCCCGGGGAGCTGTTTTTT CASRILPGELFF
TRBJ1-5 NA TRBD1 TRBV10-3 TGTGCCATCAGGGGACAGGGGGCCGGTCAGCCCCAGCATTTT CAIRGQGAGQPQHF
TRBJ2-3 NA NA TRBV4-2 TGTGCCAGCAGCTTAGCGCCCCCGCAGGGCATTAGCACAGATACGCAGTATTTT CASSLAPPQGISTDTQYF
TRBJ2-1 NA NA TRBV7-8 TGTGCCAGCAGCCCCCGCCTGGAGATGCGCAACAATGAGCAGTTCTTC CASSPRLEMRNNEQFF
TRBJ1-2 few NA TRBV19 TGTGCCAGTATAGGCAGCTGGGCATATGGCTACACCTTC CASIGSWAYGYTF
TRBJ1-1 NA NA TRBV10-3 TGTGCCATCAGCTTGCGGAACACTGAAGCTTTATTT CAISLRNTEALF
TRBJ1-2 NA NA TRBV7-3 TGTGCCAGCAGCTTAACGGGAGGTGACAGACGGAGTGGCTACACCTTC CASSLTGGDRRSGYTF
TRBJ1-1 NA TRBD1 TRBV19 TGTGCCAGTATAAGGGACAGGGTGAACACTGAAGCTTTCTTT CASIRDRVNTEAFF
TRBJ2-7 NA NA TRBV2 TGTGCCAGCAGTGAAATGGTAGCGGCGTCCTACGAGCAGTACTTC CASSEMVAASYEQYF
TRBJ1-2 few NA TRBV10-2 TGCGCCAGCAGTGAGGGGCCAAGACAGTATGGCTACACCTTC CASSEGPRQYGYTF
TRBJ2-1 NA NA TRBV2 TGTGCCAGCAGTGACTTAGCCGACCCCGGTAATGAGCAGTTCTTC CASSDLADPGNEQFF
TRBJ1-4 few NA TRBV15 TGTGCCACCAGCGAAGCAGTGGGGGGTAATGAAAAACTGTTTTTT CATSEAVGGNEKLFF
TRBJ2-7 once TRBD2 TRBV20-1 TGCAGTGCTAGCCTAGCGGGTCGATACGAGCAGTACTTC CSASLAGRYEQYF
TRBJ2-5 NA NA TRBV20-1 TGCAGTGCTAGCGCAGGGGTTGAGACCCAGTACTTC CSASAGVETQYF
TRBJ1-3 NA NA TRBV27 TGTGCCAGCAGTCCCTTCGGCGCCTCTGGAAACACCATATATTTT CASSPFGASGNTIYF
TRBJ2-1 once TRBD2 TRBV24-1 TGTGCCACCAGTGATTCAAGGGGAGGGATGGTAAACAATGAGCAGTTCTTC CATSDSRGGMVNNEQFF
TRBJ2-5 few TRBD1 TRBV7-2 TGTGCCAGCAGCCAGGACAGGGGGAAGGGGACCCAGTACTTC CASSQDRGKGTQYF
TRBJ2-7 once TRBD2 TRBV6-1 TGCGCCAGCAGTATCAGCGGGGGGTCTTACGAGCGGTACTTC CASSISGGSYERYF
TRBJ2-7 NA TRBD2 TRBV7-2 TGTGCCAGCAGCTGGGGACTAGATTCCGGGGGGTACGAGCAGTACTTC CASSWGLDSGGYEQYF
TRBJ2-1 NA NA TRBV7-9 TGTGCCAGCAGCTTTGATACCCGGTACAATGAGCAGTTCTTC CASSFDTRYNEQFF